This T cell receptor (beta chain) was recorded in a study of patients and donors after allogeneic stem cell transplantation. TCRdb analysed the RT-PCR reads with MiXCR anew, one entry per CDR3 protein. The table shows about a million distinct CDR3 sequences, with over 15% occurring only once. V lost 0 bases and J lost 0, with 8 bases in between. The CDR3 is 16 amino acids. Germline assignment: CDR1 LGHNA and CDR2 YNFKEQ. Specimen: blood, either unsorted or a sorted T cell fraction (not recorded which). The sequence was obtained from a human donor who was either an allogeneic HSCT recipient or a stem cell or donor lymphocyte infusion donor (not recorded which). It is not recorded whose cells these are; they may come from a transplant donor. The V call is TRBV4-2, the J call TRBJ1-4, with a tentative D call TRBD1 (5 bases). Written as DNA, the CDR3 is TGTGCCAGCAGCCAAGATAAGGGGTCAACTAATGAAAAACTGTTTTTT. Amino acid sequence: CASSQDKGSTNEKLFF.